The TCR beta chain described here comes from a study of blood T cell repertoires in COVID-19. Across the whole study: COVID-19 samples collected from the United States, Italy and Spain covered acute and convalescent phases. The cDNA or gDNA used as material had been derived from T cells, B-cell-depleted T cells, or PBMCs.

V lost 1 base to trimming and J lost 4 bases, with 4 bases between them. This CDR3 comprises 12 residues. Germline V gene data show CDR1 as SGHTA and CDR2 as FQGNSA. Authors' processing steps: Reference gene primer amplification yielded estimated nucleated cell counts. TCRdb keeps only in-frame clones here, not all; method: immunoSEQ multiplex PCR. Clone size and the V and J calls come from that table; the DNA yielded D and trimming. Among around 210,000 clones listed, approximately 86% were seen once. The chain carries TRBV7-2 and TRBJ1-1, with no clear D. Sequenced input: peripheral blood. The clonotype comes from a man aged 18 to 35 with active or convalescent COVID-19. For the CDR3, the DNA is TGTGCCAGCAGCTTAGACGGCACTGAAGCTTTCTTT. Translation gives CASSLDGTEAFF.